Presented here are 18 T cell receptor beta chains from one specimen sequenced in a study of T cells after yellow fever vaccination. Each CDR3 protein gets one entry after TCRdb re-called the 5' RACE reads with MiXCR. The data contain some 290,000 distinct CDR3 sequences, roughly a tenth of them singletons. Here the sequenced sample was CD4+ T cells sorted from PBMCs, taken 45 days after the yellow fever booster vaccination. The receptors come from a man in his late teens or twenties who received the YFV17D yellow fever vaccine.

The chain joins TRBV6-6 to TRBJ2-3; TRBD1 matches at 8 bases. Germline V gene data show CDR1 as MNHNY and CDR2 as SVGAGI (reference sequence). The CDR3 contains 14 residues. The V gene end was trimmed by 4 bases and the J gene end by 4 bases; junction bases not matched to a gene: 4. In DNA form, the CDR3 reads TGTGCCAGCAGTTCCCCAGGGGGCTCAGATACGCAGTATTTT. It codes for CASSSPGGSDTQYF.

The chain employs TRBV18 and TRBJ2-7; 7 positions match TRBD1. The length of the CDR3 is 14 residues. V shed 3 bases and J 3 bases; nucleotides not matched to a gene: 5. CDR1 and CDR2 from the germline V gene are KGHSH and LQKENI. CDR3 loop: CASSPRQGVYEQYV. DNA for the CDR3: TGTGCCAGCTCACCGAGGCAGGGGGTCTACGAGCAGTACGTC.

A few counts support this clonotype. CDR3 DNA sequence: TGCAGTGCGAGACGTGGGGGGACAACTGGCACCGGGGAGCTGTTTTTT. Translated, it gives CSARRGGTTGTGELFF. The V gene is TRBV20-1, the J gene TRBJ2-2, with D tentatively TRBD1 or TRBD2 (6 bases each). CDR1 and CDR2 (germline): DFQATT, SNEGSKA (reference sequence). The ends were cut back, 6 bases at V and 4 bases at J, with 21 bases in the middle. The length of the CDR3 is 16 residues.

This clonotype showed up just a few times. The chain is built from TRBV19 and TRBJ1-2; D is ambiguous. CDR3 length equals 14 residues. Germline CDR1 is LNHDA and CDR2 is SQIVND (reference sequence). Trimming shortened V by 8 bases and J by 8 bases, and 21 bases separated the two germline ends. CDR3 sequence: CASGSRKPEEGYTF. For the CDR3, the DNA is TGTGCCAGTGGATCCAGGAAGCCTGAGGAAGGCTACACCTTC.

This clonotype was observed a few times. The chain recombines TRBV6-2 or TRBV6-3 with TRBJ2-7, with D perhaps TRBD1 (6 bases). Germline CDR1 reads MNHEY; CDR2 reads SVGEGT. The CDR3 is 16 amino acids. The V end lost 7 bases, the J end lost 4 bases, and 23 bases lay between the germline ends. The CDR3 bases are TGTGCCAGCACCTTGGGGGCCAGGCGGGCCTGGTACGAGCAGTACTTC. Protein product: CASTLGARRAWYEQYF.

This clonotype appeared a few times. This chain uses TRBV7-2 with TRBJ1-1; D unresolved. V was pared by 5 bases and J by 4 bases, with 14 bases between. Germline V lookup: CDR1 SGHTA, CDR2 FQGNSA. The length of the CDR3 is 14 residues. The CDR3 nucleotides are TGTGCCAGCAGCCTAACGGACGGACGCACTGAAGCTTTCTTT. Residues: CASSLTDGRTEAFF.

This clonotype showed up just a few times. V is TRBV19 and J is TRBJ1-1; D is undetermined. V lost 7 bases, J lost 7 bases, and 16 bases lay in between. The CDR3 is 13 amino acids. From germline, CDR1 is LNHDA and CDR2 SQIVND (reference sequence). CDR3 protein: CASNPSPVFEAFF. The CDR3, as DNA: TGTGCCAGTAACCCAAGCCCGGTGTTTGAAGCTTTCTTT.

Only a few counts were recorded for this clonotype. The rearrangement uses TRBV18 and TRBJ1-1, with a possible D match to TRBD1 (6 bases). The germline V gene encodes CDR1 KGHSH and CDR2 LQKENI. The ends were cut back, 2 bases at V and 3 bases at J, with 10 bases in the middle. The CDR3 has 14 residues. CDR3 region: CASSPSGGHTEAFF. In DNA form, the CDR3 reads TGTGCCAGCTCACCATCGGGGGGGCACACTGAAGCTTTCTTT.

The V gene is TRBV12-3 or TRBV12-4, the J gene TRBJ1-5; D remains ambiguous. Trimming took off 6 bases at V and 8 bases at J, with 14 bases between the two ends. The CDR3 consists of 13 residues. The CDR3 protein is CASSPTVAEPQHF. CDR3 in DNA: TGTGCCAGCAGCCCGACGGTGGCGGAGCCCCAGCATTTT.

This clonotype was observed many times. This chain links TRBV5-6 with TRBJ2-7, with D unresolved. Germline V CDR1 and CDR2: SGHDT, YYEEEE. Deletions cut 2 bases from V and 4 bases from J, with 7 bases between. This CDR3 comprises 12 residues. The CDR3 reads CASSFSRYEQYF. CDR3 nucleotides: TGTGCCAGCAGCTTCTCCAGGTACGAGCAGTACTTC.

The rearrangement uses TRBV6-2 or TRBV6-3 and TRBJ2-5; tentative D call: TRBD2 (6 bases). Per the germline V gene, CDR1 is MNHEY and CDR2 is SVGEGT. V was trimmed by 6 bases and J by 4 bases, leaving 27 bases between them. The CDR3 loop spans 18 amino acids. The CDR3 here is CASSDPYPWQGLVETQYF. CDR3 DNA sequence: TGTGCCAGCAGCGACCCGTACCCGTGGCAGGGACTGGTAGAGACCCAGTACTTC.

Only a few counts were recorded for this clonotype. The gene calls are TRBV12-3 or TRBV12-4 and TRBJ2-5; 12 nucleotides match TRBD2. The CDR3 contains 16 residues. J was trimmed by 4 bases and V by 3 bases; bases with no gene match: 6. CDR3 loop: CASSFSSGGAIETQYF. CDR3 DNA sequence: TGTGCCAGCAGTTTCTCTAGCGGGGGGGCCATAGAGACCCAGTACTTC.

V and J are TRBV4-1 and TRBJ1-2; a possible D gene is TRBD1 (5 bases). V was pared by 0 bases and J by 3 bases, with 11 bases between. This CDR3 spans 15 amino acids. Germline lookup yields CDR1 MGHRA and CDR2 YSYEKL. CDR3 sequence reads: CASSQERGSYYGYTF. The CDR3 bases are TGCGCCAGCAGCCAAGAGCGGGGGTCTTACTATGGCTACACCTTC.

For the CDR3, the DNA is TGCAGCGTGAGTGGACAGGGGGCGGGGAGCACCGGGGAGCTGTTTTTT. It codes for CSVSGQGAGSTGELFF. The gene calls are TRBV29-1 and TRBJ2-2; 11 nucleotides line up with TRBD1. The CDR3 contains 16 residues. Trimming removed 6 bases from V and 4 bases from J; junction bases left unmatched: 10. CDR1 is SQVTM and CDR2 is ANQGSEA in the germline V gene.

This chain links TRBV12-3 or TRBV12-4 with TRBJ1-1, with TRBD1 as a possible D gene (5 bases). V dropped 3 bases and J dropped 5 bases, with 10 bases sitting between them. There are 13 residues in the CDR3. The CDR3 bases are TGTGCCAGCAGTTTTCAGGGTTTAACTGAAGCTTTCTTT. Residues: CASSFQGLTEAFF.

CDR3 residues: CASSTRDSPNTEAFF. CDR3 in DNA: TGTGCCAGCAGCACCAGGGACAGCCCTAACACTGAAGCTTTCTTT. The chain is built from TRBV9 and TRBJ1-1; 7 positions match TRBD1. Germline V gives CDR1 SGDLS, CDR2 YYNGEE. Losses at the gene ends were 4 bases for V and 2 bases for J; bases not matched to a gene: 8. This CDR3 comprises 15 residues.

The sample holds many counts of this clonotype. The chain links TRBV5-6 to TRBJ1-2; the D gene is possibly TRBD1 (6 bases). The V gene lost 0 bases and the J gene lost 2 bases, with 8 bases spanning the gap. CDR1 SGHDT and CDR2 YYEEEE come from the germline V gene. The CDR3 contains 14 residues. CDR3 region: CASSLVQGNYGYTF. As DNA, the CDR3 is TGTGCCAGCAGCTTGGTCCAGGGGAACTATGGCTACACCTTC.

This clonotype was observed a handful of times. CDR3 amino acids: CASSTAGTANYGYTF. The DNA for the CDR3 is TGTGCCAGCAGTACCGCTGGGACAGCCAACTATGGCTACACCTTC. This sequence joins TRBV6-5 and TRBJ1-2; 7 nucleotides agree with TRBD1. After removal of 5 bases from V and 2 bases from J, the junction contained 8 bases not matched to a gene. This CDR3 has 15 amino acids. Germline V CDR1 and CDR2: MNHEY, SVGAGI.